This T cell receptor (beta chain) was profiled in a study of identical twins. Every one of the donors was a healthy Caucasian. Study-level points and caveats: Findings depended on cross-sectional statistics rather than tracking the same donors. Those out-of-frame alpha sequences shared by twins showed an excess of low generation probability.

Template switching, a step in the protocol, added a universal primer site, and cDNA carried unique molecular identifiers. Each CDR3 protein is one row after TCRdb ran MiXCR on the 5' RACE reads. The sample lists 200,000 to 300,000 distinct CDR3 sequences, about 10% occurring once. This clonotype has at least ten counts. Its target is unknown. Sequenced: memory T cells sorted from blood. This receptor was taken from a man aged 50 to 60 in good health.

CDR3 coding DNA: TGTGCCAGCAGTTCCCGACAGGGTGGAACTGAAGCTTTCTTT. It translates to CASSSRQGGTEAFF. The genes are TRBV12-3 or TRBV12-4 and TRBJ1-1, with 7 bases aligning to TRBD1. The ends lost 4 bases at V and 5 bases at J; junction bases unmatched: 7. This CDR3 comprises 14 residues.